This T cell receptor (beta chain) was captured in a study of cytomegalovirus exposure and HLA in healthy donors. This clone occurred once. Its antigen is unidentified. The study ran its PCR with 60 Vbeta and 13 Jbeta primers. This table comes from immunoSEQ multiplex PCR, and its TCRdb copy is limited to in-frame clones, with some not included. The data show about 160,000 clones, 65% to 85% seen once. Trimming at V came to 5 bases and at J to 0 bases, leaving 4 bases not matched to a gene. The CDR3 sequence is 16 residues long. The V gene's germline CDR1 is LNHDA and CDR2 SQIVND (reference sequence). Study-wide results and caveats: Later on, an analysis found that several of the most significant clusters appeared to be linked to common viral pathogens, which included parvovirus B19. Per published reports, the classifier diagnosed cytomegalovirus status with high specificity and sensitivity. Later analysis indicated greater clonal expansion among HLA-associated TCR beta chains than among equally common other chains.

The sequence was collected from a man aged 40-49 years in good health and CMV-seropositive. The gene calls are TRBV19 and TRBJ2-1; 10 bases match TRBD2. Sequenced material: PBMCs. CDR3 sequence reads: CASSVGTSVSYNEQFF. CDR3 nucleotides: TGTGCCAGTAGTGTAGGGACTAGCGTCTCCTACAATGAGCAGTTCTTC.